One and the same sample provided the 23 T cell receptor beta chains below, sequenced in a study of T cell repertoires in cytomegalovirus infection (dated by TCRdb to between 2017 and 2020). Interpreted using the paper, the treatment or condition label stands for: in vitro stimulation with specific CMV peptide epitopes to enrich CMV-specific T cells. TCRdb shows the sequencer as Illumina HiSeq 1500. TCRdb redid the processing of the public reads, applying fastp at Q25 and MiXCR, and retained in-frame beta chains. When rows share a CDR3 protein, they turn into one entry using the most common DNA and genes. The sample profile shows some 800,000 distinct CDR3 sequences; approximately 32% of them were found once. The ten largest clones capture under 15% of the sample. Their cognate antigens are unknown. The specimen comprised cultured CD8+ T cells from PBMCs, sampled from culture after CMV antigen stimulation. The receptors shown here come from a human donor in good health (CMV status not recorded). Some clones in this sample may be carry-over from other donors' samples.

The chain recombines TRBV6-6 with TRBJ1-5; 7 positions match TRBD1. Trimming took 6 bases from V and 4 from J; bases not matched to a gene: 6. The CDR3 runs 14 residues. Germline CDR1 MNHNY, CDR2 SVGAGI (reference sequence). The CDR3 bases are TGTGCCAGCAGGGATAGGGGACAGAATCAGCCCCAGCATTTT. This gives the protein CASRDRGQNQPQHF.

This clonotype was detected ten times or more. V usage is TRBV7-2 and J usage is TRBJ2-7; the D gene is possibly TRBD1 (5 bases). From germline, CDR1 is SGHTA and CDR2 FQGNSA. Trimming stripped 5 bases from V and 1 base from J, with 15 bases between. The CDR3 is made up of 15 amino acids. The CDR3 DNA reads as TGTGCCAGCAGCCAATGGGGCACGCTTTCCTACGAGCAGTACGTC. It translates to CASSQWGTLSYEQYV.

This clonotype was counted ten times or more. The chain recombines TRBV7-2 with TRBJ2-5; D ambiguous. The V end lost 5 bases, the J end lost 4 bases, and 11 bases lay between the germline ends. This CDR3 region has 13 residues. Germline loops: CDR1 SGHTA, CDR2 FQGNSA. The CDR3 nucleotides read TGTGCCAGCAGCGCGGCGTGGGGAGAGACCCAGTACTTC. It translates to CASSAAWGETQYF.

The J gene is TRBJ2-1, the V gene TRBV9; 11 bases align to TRBD2. J lost 0 bases, V lost 0 bases, and 5 bases had no gene match. Germline V CDR1 and CDR2: SGDLS, YYNGEE. The CDR3 runs 18 residues. The CDR3 nucleotides are TGTGCCAGCAGCGTAGGAGGACTAGCGGGTCACTCCTACAATGAGCAGTTCTTC. It codes for CASSVGGLAGHSYNEQFF.

The rearrangement joins TRBV14 to TRBJ2-2, with 7 bases lining up with TRBD1. The junction had 9 bases not matched to a gene; V was cut back by 5 bases and J by 0 bases. The CDR3 spans 17 residues. The germline CDR1 and CDR2 sequences are SGHDN and FVKESK. The DNA of the CDR3 is TGTGCCAGCAGCGCTATGAGGGACAGCGCGAACACCGGGGAGCTGTTTTTT. Amino acid sequence: CASSAMRDSANTGELFF.

This sequence joins TRBV7-9 and TRBJ2-3; D ambiguous. There are 14 residues in the CDR3. Looked up from germline, CDR1 is SEHNR and CDR2 is FQNEAQ (reference sequence). V was cut by 5 bases and J by 2 bases, with 11 bases left in between. The CDR3 region is CASSPPVLTDTQYF. The CDR3 DNA reads TGTGCCAGCAGCCCTCCTGTGCTCACAGATACGCAGTATTTT.

This clonotype was detected many times. The CDR3 nucleotides read TGTGCCAGCAGCTTAGGGGTTAGCGGCACAGATACGCAGTATTTT. It encodes CASSLGVSGTDTQYF. The chain employs TRBV7-2 and TRBJ2-3, with a tentative D call TRBD2 (5 bases). The germline CDR1 and CDR2 sequences are SGHTA and FQGNSA. Deletions cut 1 base from V and 1 base from J, with 9 bases between. The length of the CDR3 is 15 residues.

The chain combines TRBV12-3 or TRBV12-4 with TRBJ2-2; perhaps TRBD1 as D (5 bases). V lost 2 bases to trimming and J lost 7 bases, with 23 bases between them. This CDR3 region has 18 residues. In DNA form, the CDR3 reads TGTGCCAGCAGTTTATCCGGTTATGTGACAGAAATTAACGGGGAGCTGTTTTTT. Its translation: CASSLSGYVTEINGELFF.

This clonotype was seen once. The V and J genes are TRBV6-6 and TRBJ2-3, with 14 bases fitting TRBD2. This CDR3 contains 18 residues. The V and J ends lost 1 base and 6 bases, in that order; junction bases with no gene match: 9. The V gene's germline CDR1 is MNHNY and CDR2 SVGAGI (reference sequence). The CDR3 region is CASSYFAPGLAGADTQYF. The CDR3 nucleotides read TGTGCCAGCAGTTACTTCGCCCCGGGACTAGCGGGGGCGGATACGCAGTATTTT.

The gene calls are TRBV4-3 and TRBJ1-2; TRBD1 is a possible D gene (5 bases). This CDR3 is built from 14 residues. Germline-derived CDR1 and CDR2 are LGHNA and YSLEER. The V and J ends lost 2 bases and 9 bases respectively, with 16 bases between them. CDR3 amino acids: CASSQFGTPLSYTF. The CDR3 nucleotides are TGCGCCAGCAGCCAATTCGGGACGCCGCTTAGCTACACCTTC.

The CDR3 sequence is CASSRRGRGSGQTNEKLFF. The CDR3, as DNA: TGTGCCAGCAGTCGACGAGGCCGAGGATCAGGACAAACTAATGAAAAACTGTTTTTT. The genes are TRBV6-6 and TRBJ1-4; tentatively, D is TRBD1 (5 bases). This CDR3 spans 19 amino acids. V lost 5 bases and J 1 base, leaving 23 bases between the germline ends. CDR1 and CDR2 (germline): MNHNY, SVGAGI (reference sequence).

The chain employs TRBV4-3 and TRBJ1-2, with D perhaps matching TRBD1 (6 bases). Germline values: CDR1 LGHNA, CDR2 YSLEER. Deletions cut 4 bases from V and 0 bases from J, with 21 bases between. CDR3 length equals 18 residues. The CDR3, as DNA: TGCGCCAGCAGCCCCGAGACCCCCGGGACAAGATCTAACTATGGCTACACCTTC. Its protein product is CASSPETPGTRSNYGYTF.

This clonotype has only a few counts. The chain joins TRBV12-3 or TRBV12-4 to TRBJ2-1; 7 bases align to TRBD2. J was trimmed by 3 bases and V by 5 bases; bases with no gene match: 7. CDR3 length: 15 residues. The CDR3 region has the DNA TGTGCCAGCAGTGCGACTAGCCCAGACTACAATGAGCAGTTCTTC. This sequence encodes CASSATSPDYNEQFF.

This clonotype was observed a few times. J is TRBJ2-7 and V is TRBV6-1; 9 nucleotides agree with TRBD2. Losses at the gene ends were 1 base for V and 2 bases for J; bases not matched to a gene: 3. This CDR3 has 15 amino acids. Germline CDR1 reads MNHNS; CDR2 reads SASEGT. This CDR3 is CASSEVSGGTYEQYF. The CDR3 nucleotides read TGTGCCAGCAGTGAAGTTAGCGGGGGTACCTACGAGCAGTACTTC.

The chain joins TRBV7-9 to TRBJ1-6; D perhaps matches TRBD1 (6 bases). The CDR3 covers 16 residues. Trimming removed 8 bases from V and 4 bases from J, with 18 bases in between. Germline-derived CDR1 and CDR2 are SEHNR and FQNEAQ (reference sequence). The CDR3, as DNA: TGTGCCAGCCGCCCCGGGGGCGTTTTATATAATTCACCCCTCCACTTT. Translation gives CASRPGGVLYNSPLHF. The full variable domain, rest sourced from reference TRBV7-9 and TRBJ1-6, is DTGVSQNPRHKITKRGQNVTFRCDPISEHNRLYWYRQTLGQGPEFLTYFQNEAQLEKSRLLSDRFSAERPKGSFSTLEIQRTEQGDSAMYLCASRPGGVLYNSPLHFGNGTRLTVT.

The gene calls are TRBV6-6 and TRBJ2-7, with 8 nucleotides matching TRBD1. Losses at the gene ends were 6 bases for V and 5 bases for J; bases not matched to a gene: 3. CDR3 length: 12 residues. Per the germline V gene, CDR1 is MNHNY and CDR2 is SVGAGI (reference sequence). The CDR3 is CASRLTGDEQYF. CDR3 DNA: TGTGCCAGCAGACTGACAGGGGACGAGCAGTACTTC.

The table lists this clonotype with many counts. The chain combines TRBV7-2 with TRBJ2-2, with D unclear. V was trimmed by 1 base and J by 0 bases, leaving 6 bases between them. CDR1 SGHTA and CDR2 FQGNSA come from the germline V gene. This CDR3 region has 15 residues. CDR3 loop: CASSLVIPNTGELFF. The CDR3 DNA sequence: TGTGCCAGCAGCTTAGTTATACCGAACACCGGGGAGCTGTTTTTT.

The V call is TRBV15, the J call TRBJ1-1; D is unresolved. Between the trimmed V and J ends, which lost 6 bases and 4 bases, there was a span of 12 bases. Germline values: CDR1 LNHNV, CDR2 YYDKDF (reference sequence). This CDR3 has 13 residues. Here the CDR3 reads CATSNNWRTEAFF. The CDR3 region has the DNA TGTGCCACCAGTAACAATTGGCGCACTGAAGCTTTCTTT.

This clonotype occurred many times. An end of the junction does not agree with germline; a read error may underlie this. The chain uses TRBV4-1 and TRBJ1-5; D may be TRBD1 (6 bases). The CDR3 is 13 amino acids. Germline values: CDR1 MGHRA, CDR2 YSYEKL. Here the CDR3 reads CASSQEGGQPQHF. The CDR3 DNA reads as TGTGCCAGTAGCCAAGAGGGGGGACAGCCCCAGCATTTT.

This clonotype was counted only a few times. The V call is TRBV7-3, the J call TRBJ2-5; 9 nucleotides agree with TRBD1. The CDR3 is made up of 13 amino acids. J lost 5 bases, V lost 5 bases, and 3 bases had no gene match. Germline V gene lookup returns CDR1 SGHTA and CDR2 FQGTGA. The CDR3 DNA reads TGTGCCAGCAGCAAGACAGGGGGGGAGACCCAGTACTTC. It is translated as CASSKTGGETQYF. Complete variable domain (other parts from reference TRBV7-3 and TRBJ2-5): GAGVSQTPSNKVTEKGKYVELRCDPISGHTALYWYRQSLGQGPEFLIYFQGTGAADDSGLPNDRFFAVRPEGSVSTLKIQRTERGDSAVYLCASSKTGGETQYFGPGTRLLVL.

This clonotype was seen a few times. The chain carries TRBV4-1 and TRBJ2-1; 9 nucleotides align to TRBD2. Trimming cost V 3 bases and J 3 bases; bases outside gene matches: 3. The length of the CDR3 is 15 residues. Germline values: CDR1 MGHRA, CDR2 YSYEKL. DNA for the CDR3: TGCGCCAGCAGCCACCCTAGCGGGGTCTACAATGAGCAGTTCTTC. Translating it yields CASSHPSGVYNEQFF.

This chain links TRBV27 with TRBJ1-1; perhaps TRBD1 as D (5 bases). V was pared by 6 bases and J by 5 bases, with 22 bases between. Germline CDR1 is MNHEY and CDR2 is SMNVEV (reference sequence). The CDR3 length is 16 residues. Here the CDR3 reads CASSRPGGAKGTEAFF. CDR3 DNA sequence: TGTGCCAGCAGCCGCCCCGGAGGGGCGAAGGGAACTGAAGCTTTCTTT.

This clonotype was seen only a few times. The CDR3 spells CASTEGSPMAADTQYF. The CDR3, as DNA: TGTGCCAGCACCGAGGGATCTCCAATGGCGGCAGATACGCAGTATTTT. The rearrangement uses TRBV6-2 or TRBV6-3 and TRBJ2-3; weak D call: TRBD2 (5 bases). CDR1 is MNHEY, CDR2 SVGEGT, per germline. The CDR3 runs to 16 residues. The V end lost 7 bases, the J end lost 4 bases, and 21 bases lay between the germline ends.